This paragraph reports one TCR beta chain. The sample is drawn from a study of blood T cells in healthy people across ages. Through a sample-barcoded 5' primer and a J-beta primer mix, a second PCR was run for about 6 to 12 cycles. TCRdb recomputed calls from the 5' RACE reads with MiXCR, one row per CDR3 protein. Found here are 850,000 to 1,000,000 distinct CDR3 sequences, about 53% of them singletons; the top ten hold about a fifth. The CDR3 extends over 15 amino acids. The germline V gene encodes CDR1 SGHDN and CDR2 FVKESK. Trimming cost V 0 bases and J 6 bases; bases outside gene matches: 4. V and J are TRBV14 and TRBJ2-7; 11 bases fit TRBD2. Source material: blood. This sequence was found in a woman aged 60-75 years in good health. As DNA, the CDR3 is TGTGCCAGCAGCCAAGATCTAGCGGGAGGACGCGAGCAGTACTTC. Its translation: CASSQDLAGGREQYF.